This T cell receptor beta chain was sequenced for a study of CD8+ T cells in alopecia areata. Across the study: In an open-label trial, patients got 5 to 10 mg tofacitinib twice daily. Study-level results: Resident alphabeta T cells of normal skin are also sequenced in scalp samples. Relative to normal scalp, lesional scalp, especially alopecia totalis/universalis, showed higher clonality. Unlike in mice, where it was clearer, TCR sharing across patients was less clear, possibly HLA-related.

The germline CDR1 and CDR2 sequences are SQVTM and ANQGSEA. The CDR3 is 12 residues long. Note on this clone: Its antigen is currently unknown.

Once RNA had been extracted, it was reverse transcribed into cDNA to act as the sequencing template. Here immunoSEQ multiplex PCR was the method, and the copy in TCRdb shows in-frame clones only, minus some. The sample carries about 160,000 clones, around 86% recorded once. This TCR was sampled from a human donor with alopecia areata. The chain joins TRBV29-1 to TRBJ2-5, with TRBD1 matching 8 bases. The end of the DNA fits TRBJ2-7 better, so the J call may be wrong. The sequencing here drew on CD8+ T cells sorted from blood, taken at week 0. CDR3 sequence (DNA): TGCAGCGTTGGGCAGGGGGCGAGCGAGCAGTACTTC. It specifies CSVGQGASEQYF.